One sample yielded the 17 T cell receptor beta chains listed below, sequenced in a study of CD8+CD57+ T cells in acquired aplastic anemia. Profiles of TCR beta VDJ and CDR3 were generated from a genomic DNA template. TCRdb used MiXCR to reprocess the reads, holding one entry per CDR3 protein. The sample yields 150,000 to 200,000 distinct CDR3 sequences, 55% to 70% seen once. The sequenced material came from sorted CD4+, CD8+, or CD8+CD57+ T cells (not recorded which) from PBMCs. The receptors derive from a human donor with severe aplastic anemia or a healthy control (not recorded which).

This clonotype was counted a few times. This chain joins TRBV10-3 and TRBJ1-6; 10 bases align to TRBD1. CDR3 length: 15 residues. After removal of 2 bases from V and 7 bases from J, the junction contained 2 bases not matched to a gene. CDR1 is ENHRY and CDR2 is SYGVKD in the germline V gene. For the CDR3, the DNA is TGTGCCATCAGTGAGACGGGACAGGGGAATTCACCCCTCCACTTT. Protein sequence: CAISETGQGNSPLHF.

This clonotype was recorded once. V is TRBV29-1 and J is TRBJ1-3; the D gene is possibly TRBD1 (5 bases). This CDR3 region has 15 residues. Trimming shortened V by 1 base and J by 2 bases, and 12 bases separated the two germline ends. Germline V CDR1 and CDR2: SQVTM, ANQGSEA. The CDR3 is CSVEGRDPPGNTIYF. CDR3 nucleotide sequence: TGCAGCGTTGAAGGCCGGGACCCTCCTGGAAACACCATATATTTT.

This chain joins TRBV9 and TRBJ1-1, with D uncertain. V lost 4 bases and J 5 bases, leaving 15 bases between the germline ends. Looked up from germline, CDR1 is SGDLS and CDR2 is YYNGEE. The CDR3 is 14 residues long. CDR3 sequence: CASSPFISKTEAFF. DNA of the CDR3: TGTGCCAGCAGCCCCTTCATCTCCAAGACTGAAGCTTTCTTT.

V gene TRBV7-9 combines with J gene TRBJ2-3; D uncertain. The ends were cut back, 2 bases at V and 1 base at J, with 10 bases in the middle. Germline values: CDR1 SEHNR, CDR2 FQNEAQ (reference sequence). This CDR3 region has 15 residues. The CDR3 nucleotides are TGTGCCAGCAGCTTACCTGGCGGACGCACAGATACGCAGTATTTT. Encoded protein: CASSLPGGRTDTQYF. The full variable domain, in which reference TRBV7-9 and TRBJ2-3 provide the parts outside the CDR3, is DTGVSQNPRHKITKRGQNVTFRCDPISEHNRLYWYRQTLGQGPEFLTYFQNEAQLEKSRLLSDRFSAERPKGSFSTLEIQRTEQGDSAMYLCASSLPGGRTDTQYFGPGTRLTVL.

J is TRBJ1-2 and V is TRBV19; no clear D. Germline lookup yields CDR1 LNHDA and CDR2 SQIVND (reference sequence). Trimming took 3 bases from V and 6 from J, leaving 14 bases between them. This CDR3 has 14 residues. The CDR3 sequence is CASSIPRGHDGYTF. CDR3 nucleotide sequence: TGTGCCAGTAGTATTCCTCGGGGTCACGATGGCTACACCTTC.

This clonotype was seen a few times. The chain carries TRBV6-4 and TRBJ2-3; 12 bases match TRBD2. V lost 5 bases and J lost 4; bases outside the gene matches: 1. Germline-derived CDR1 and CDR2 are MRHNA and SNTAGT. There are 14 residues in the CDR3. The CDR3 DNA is TGTGCCAGCAGTCTAGCGGGGGGGCCAGATACGCAGTATTTT. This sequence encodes CASSLAGGPDTQYF.

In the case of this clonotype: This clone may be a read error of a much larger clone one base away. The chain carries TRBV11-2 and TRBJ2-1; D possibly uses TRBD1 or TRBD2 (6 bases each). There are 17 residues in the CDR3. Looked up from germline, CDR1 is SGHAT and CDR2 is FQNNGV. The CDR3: CAISLLSSGGSGNEQFF. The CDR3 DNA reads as TGTGCCATCAGCTTACTTAGCTCCGGGGGCTCTGGTAATGAGCAGTTCTTC.

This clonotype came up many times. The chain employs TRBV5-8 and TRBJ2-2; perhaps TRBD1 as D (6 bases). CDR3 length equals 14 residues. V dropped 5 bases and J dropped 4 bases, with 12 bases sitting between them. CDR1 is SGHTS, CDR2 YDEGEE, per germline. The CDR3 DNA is TGTGCCAGCAGTTTTCTGGGGGCCACCGGGGAGCTGTTTTTT. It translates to CASSFLGATGELFF.

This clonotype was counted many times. The CDR3 sequence is CASSLMEATNEKLFF. The DNA for the CDR3 is TGTGCCAGCAGTTTAATGGAGGCAACTAATGAAAAACTGTTTTTT. The chain joins TRBV12-3 or TRBV12-4 to TRBJ1-4, with D unresolved. This CDR3 is 15 amino acids long. The germline V and J ends were trimmed by 2 bases and 0 bases, with 7 bases remaining between them.

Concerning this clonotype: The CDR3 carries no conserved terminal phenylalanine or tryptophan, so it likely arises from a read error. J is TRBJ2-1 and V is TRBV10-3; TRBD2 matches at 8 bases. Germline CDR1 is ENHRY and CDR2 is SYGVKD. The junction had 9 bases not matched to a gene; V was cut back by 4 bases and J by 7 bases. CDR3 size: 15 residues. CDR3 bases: TGTGCCATCAGTGGGGAACGGGGGGGCTCGAATGAGCAGTTCCTC. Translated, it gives CAISGERGGSNEQFL.

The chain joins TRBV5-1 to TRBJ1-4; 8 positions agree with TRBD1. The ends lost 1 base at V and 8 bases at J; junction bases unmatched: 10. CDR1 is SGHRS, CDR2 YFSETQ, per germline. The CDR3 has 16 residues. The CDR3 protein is CASSLTIGQGWEKLFF. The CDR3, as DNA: TGCGCCAGCAGCTTGACTATAGGACAGGGCTGGGAAAAACTGTTTTTT.

The CDR3 bases are TGTGCCACCAGTCTTGCTAGCGGGGGCTCCTACAATGAGCAGTTCTTC. Its translation: CATSLASGGSYNEQFF. The chain uses TRBV24-1 and TRBJ2-1; 10 bases map to TRBD2. Unmatched junction bases numbered 4, after V lost 6 bases and J lost 0 bases. Germline V gives CDR1 KGHDR, CDR2 SFDVKD. This CDR3 contains 16 residues.

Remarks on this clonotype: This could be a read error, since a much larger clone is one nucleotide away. CDR3 amino acids: CASSLSGGLTYEQFF. DNA of the CDR3: TGTGCCAGCAGCCTAAGCGGGGGCCTAACCTACGAGCAGTTCTTC. The chain carries TRBV6-6 and TRBJ2-1; 8 bases map to TRBD2. Trimming at V came to 6 bases and at J to 10 bases, leaving 14 bases not matched to a gene. This CDR3 region has 15 residues. CDR1 and CDR2 from the germline V gene are MNHNY and SVGAGI (reference sequence).

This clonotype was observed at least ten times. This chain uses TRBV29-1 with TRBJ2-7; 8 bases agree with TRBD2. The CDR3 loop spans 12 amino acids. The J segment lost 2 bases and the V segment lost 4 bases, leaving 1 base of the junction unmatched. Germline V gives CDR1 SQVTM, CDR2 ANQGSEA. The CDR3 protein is CSVVAGTYEQYF. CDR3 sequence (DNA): TGCAGCGTTGTAGCGGGAACCTACGAGCAGTACTTC.

The DNA of the CDR3 is TGTGCCAGCAGTGGACGAAACACCGGGACGGGCTACGAGCAGTACTTC. Amino acid sequence: CASSGRNTGTGYEQYF. V is TRBV25-1 and J is TRBJ2-7; perhaps D is TRBD1 or TRBD2 (5 bases each). V shed 4 bases and J shed 3 bases, with 19 bases lying between them. The V gene's germline CDR1 is MGHDK and CDR2 SYGVNS. This CDR3 has 16 amino acids.

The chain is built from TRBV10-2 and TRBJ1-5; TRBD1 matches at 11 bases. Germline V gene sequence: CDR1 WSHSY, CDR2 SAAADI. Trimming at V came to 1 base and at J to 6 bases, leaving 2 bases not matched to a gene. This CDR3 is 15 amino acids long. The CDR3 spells CASSEWTGGGQPQHF. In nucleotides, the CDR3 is TGCGCCAGCAGTGAGTGGACAGGGGGCGGTCAGCCCCAGCATTTT.

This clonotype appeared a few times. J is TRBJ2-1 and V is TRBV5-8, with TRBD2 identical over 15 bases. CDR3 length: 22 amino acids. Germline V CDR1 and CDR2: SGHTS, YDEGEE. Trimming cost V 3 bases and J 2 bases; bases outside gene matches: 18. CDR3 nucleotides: TGTGCCAGCAGCTCGGGCCCTTGGGGACTAGCGGGGGGTAGGCGCGCCTACAATGAGCAGTTCTTC. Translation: CASSSGPWGLAGGRRAYNEQFF.